The text below deals with one TCR beta chain. As yet, its antigen is unknown. This specimen comes from a study of glioma-infiltrating T cells after dendritic cell vaccination. Notes on the study in general: Few patients contributed both blood and tumor specimens.

The V gene's germline CDR1 is DFQATT and CDR2 SNEGSKA (reference sequence). The CDR3 is 10 amino acids. V lost 7 bases and J lost 2, with 5 bases in between. Produced via immunoSEQ multiplex PCR; TCRdb's table is partial and in-frame only. Among more than 60,000 clones, around 83% were seen once, and the ten largest hold 9.2%. The TCR comes from a human donor with glioblastoma. This rearrangement joins TRBV20-1 to TRBJ2-5; D uncertain. The sequencing used blood, collected before dendritic cell vaccination. CDR3 nucleotide sequence: TGCAGTGGCAGTCAAGAGACCCAGTACTTC. This codes for CSGSQETQYF.